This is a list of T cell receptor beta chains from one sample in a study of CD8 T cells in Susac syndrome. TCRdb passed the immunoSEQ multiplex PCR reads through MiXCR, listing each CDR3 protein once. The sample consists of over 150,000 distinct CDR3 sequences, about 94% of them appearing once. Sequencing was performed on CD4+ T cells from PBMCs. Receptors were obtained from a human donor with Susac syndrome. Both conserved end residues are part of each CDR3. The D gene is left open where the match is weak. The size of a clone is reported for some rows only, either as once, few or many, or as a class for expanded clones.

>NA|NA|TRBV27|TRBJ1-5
CASSSGPASNQPQHF
TGTGCCAGCAGTTCAGGGCCAGCCTCCAATCAGCCCCAGCATTTT
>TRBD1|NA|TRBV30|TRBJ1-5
CAAGGGNQPQHF
TGTGCCGCAGGGGGTGGCAATCAGCCCCAGCATTTT
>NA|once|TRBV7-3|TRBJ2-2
CASSPMARGATGELFF
TGTGCCAGCAGCCCCATGGCGCGGGGCGCAACCGGGGAGCTGTTTTTT
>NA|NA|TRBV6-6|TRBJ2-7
CASRAPGRGSYEQYF
TGTGCCAGCAGGGCCCCGGGACGGGGCTCCTACGAGCAGTACTTC
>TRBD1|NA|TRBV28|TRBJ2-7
CASSSPKGAPYEQYF
TGTGCCAGCAGCTCCCCGAAGGGGGCGCCCTACGAGCAGTACTTC
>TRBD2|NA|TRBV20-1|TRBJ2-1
CSAYTGLLAGGVGNEQFF
TGCAGTGCTTATACAGGGCTTCTAGCGGGCGGTGTAGGGAATGAGCAGTTCTTC
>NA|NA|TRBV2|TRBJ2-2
CASRGGYNTGELFF
TGTGCCAGCCGAGGGGGTTATAACACCGGGGAGCTGTTTTTT
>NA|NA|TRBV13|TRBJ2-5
CASSSPGPGGQETQYF
TGTGCCAGCAGCTCCCCGGGACCGGGCGGCCAAGAGACCCAGTACTTC
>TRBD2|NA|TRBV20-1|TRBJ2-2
CSARTSGRARSGELFF
TGCAGTGCCCGGACTAGCGGGAGGGCTCGGAGCGGGGAGCTGTTTTTT
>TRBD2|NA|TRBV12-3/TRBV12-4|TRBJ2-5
CASDSGLAAQETQYF
TGTGCCAGCGATAGCGGACTAGCGGCGCAAGAGACCCAGTACTTC
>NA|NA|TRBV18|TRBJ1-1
CASSPVGNTEAFF
TGTGCCAGCTCACCTGTGGGGAACACTGAAGCTTTCTTT
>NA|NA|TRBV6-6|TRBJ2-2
CASSYPGVVTGELFF
TGTGCCAGCAGTTACCCGGGAGTGGTCACCGGGGAGCTGTTTTTT
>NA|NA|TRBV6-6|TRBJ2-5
CASGLRRETQYF
TGTGCCAGCGGCCTACGGCGAGAGACCCAGTACTTC
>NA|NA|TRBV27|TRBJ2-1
CASSFSGGRGDEQFF
TGTGCCAGCAGTTTCTCAGGGGGCCGGGGGGATGAGCAGTTCTTC
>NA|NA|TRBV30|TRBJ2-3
CAWRKAESDTQYF
TGTGCCTGGAGGAAGGCCGAATCAGATACGCAGTATTTT
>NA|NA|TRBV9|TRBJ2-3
CASSPRGGPDDTQYF
TGTGCCAGCAGCCCTAGGGGGGGGCCGGATGATACGCAGTATTTT
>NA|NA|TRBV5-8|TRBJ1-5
CASSFRRAQPQHF
TGTGCCAGCAGCTTCAGGAGGGCTCAGCCCCAGCATTTT
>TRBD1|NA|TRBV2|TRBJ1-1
CASSSLGQGADEAFF
TGTGCCAGCAGCTCTCTGGGACAGGGTGCGGATGAAGCTTTCTTT
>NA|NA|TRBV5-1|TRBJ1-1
CASSPREGGNTEAFF
TGCGCCAGCAGCCCTAGAGAGGGAGGGAACACTGAAGCTTTCTTT
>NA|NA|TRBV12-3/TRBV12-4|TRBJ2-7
CASRFQYYEQYF
TGTGCCAGCAGGTTCCAGTACTACGAGCAGTACTTC
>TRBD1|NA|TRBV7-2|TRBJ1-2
CASSLLTGTNYGYTF
TGTGCCAGCAGCTTATTGACAGGGACTAACTATGGCTACACCTTC
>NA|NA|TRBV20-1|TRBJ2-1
CSARRRGASSYNEQFF
TGCAGTGCGAGAAGGAGGGGGGCCAGCTCCTACAATGAGCAGTTCTTC
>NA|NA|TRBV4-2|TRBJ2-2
CASSPSYNTGELFF
TGTGCCAGCAGCCCCTCTTATAACACCGGGGAGCTGTTTTTT